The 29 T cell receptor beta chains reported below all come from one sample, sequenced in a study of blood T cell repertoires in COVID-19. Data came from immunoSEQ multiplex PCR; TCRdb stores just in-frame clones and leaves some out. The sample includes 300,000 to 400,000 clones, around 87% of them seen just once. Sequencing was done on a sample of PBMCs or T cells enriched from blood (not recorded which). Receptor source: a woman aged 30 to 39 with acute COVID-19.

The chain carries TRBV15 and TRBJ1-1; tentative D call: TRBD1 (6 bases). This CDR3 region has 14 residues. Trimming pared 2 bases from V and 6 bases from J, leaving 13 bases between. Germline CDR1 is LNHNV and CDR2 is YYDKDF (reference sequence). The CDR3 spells CATSRTGLVSEAFF. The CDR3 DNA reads TGTGCCACCAGCAGAACAGGGCTTGTCTCTGAAGCTTTCTTT.

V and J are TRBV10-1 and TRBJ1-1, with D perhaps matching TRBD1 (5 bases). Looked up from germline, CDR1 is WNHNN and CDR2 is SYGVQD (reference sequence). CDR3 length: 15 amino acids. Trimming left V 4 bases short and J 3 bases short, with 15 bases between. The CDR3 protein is CASSGGGGWDTEAFF. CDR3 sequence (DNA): TGCGCCAGCAGTGGAGGCGGGGGTTGGGACACTGAAGCTTTCTTT.

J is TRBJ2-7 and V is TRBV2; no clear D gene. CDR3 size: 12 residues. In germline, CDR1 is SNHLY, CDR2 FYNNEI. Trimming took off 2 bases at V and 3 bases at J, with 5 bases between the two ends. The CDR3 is CASSESYYEQYF. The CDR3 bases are TGTGCCAGCAGTGAAAGCTACTACGAGCAGTACTTC.

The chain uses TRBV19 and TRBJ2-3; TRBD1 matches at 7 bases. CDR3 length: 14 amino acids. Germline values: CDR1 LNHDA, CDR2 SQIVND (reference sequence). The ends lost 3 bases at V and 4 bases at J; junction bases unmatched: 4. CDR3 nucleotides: TGTGCCAGTAGTATCAAGCAGGGGGCAGATACGCAGTATTTT. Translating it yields CASSIKQGADTQYF.

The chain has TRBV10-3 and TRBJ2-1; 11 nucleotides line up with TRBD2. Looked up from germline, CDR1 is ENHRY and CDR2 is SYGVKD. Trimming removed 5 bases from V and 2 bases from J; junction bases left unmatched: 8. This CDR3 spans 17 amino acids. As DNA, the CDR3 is TGTGCCATCAGTTCCTTAGCGGGGGGGCCCACCTACAATGAGCAGTTCTTC. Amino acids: CAISSLAGGPTYNEQFF.

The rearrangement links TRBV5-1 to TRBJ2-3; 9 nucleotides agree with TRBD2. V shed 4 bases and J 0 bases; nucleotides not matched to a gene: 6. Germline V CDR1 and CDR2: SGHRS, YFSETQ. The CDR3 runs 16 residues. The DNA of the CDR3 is TGCGCCAGCAGCGCCAATAGCGGGGGAAGCACAGATACGCAGTATTTT. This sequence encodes CASSANSGGSTDTQYF.

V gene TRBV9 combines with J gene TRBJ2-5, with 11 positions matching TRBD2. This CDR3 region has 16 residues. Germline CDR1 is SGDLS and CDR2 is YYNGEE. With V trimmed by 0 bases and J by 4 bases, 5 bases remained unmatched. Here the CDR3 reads CASSVGIAGGPETQYF. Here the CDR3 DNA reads TGTGCCAGCAGCGTAGGGATAGCGGGGGGGCCAGAGACCCAGTACTTC.

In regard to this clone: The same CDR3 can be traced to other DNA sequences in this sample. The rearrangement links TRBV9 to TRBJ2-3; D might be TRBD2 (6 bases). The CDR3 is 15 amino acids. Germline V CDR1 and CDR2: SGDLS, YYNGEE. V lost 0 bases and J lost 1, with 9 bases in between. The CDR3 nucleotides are TGTGCCAGCAGCGTAGTCGGCGGGGGCACAGATACGCAGTATTTT. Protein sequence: CASSVVGGGTDTQYF.

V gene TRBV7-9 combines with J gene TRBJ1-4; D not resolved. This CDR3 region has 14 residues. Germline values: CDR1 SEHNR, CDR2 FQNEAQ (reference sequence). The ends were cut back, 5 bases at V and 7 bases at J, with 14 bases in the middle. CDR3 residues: CASSSHFRGEKLFF. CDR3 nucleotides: TGTGCCAGCAGCAGCCACTTCAGAGGTGAAAAACTGTTTTTT.

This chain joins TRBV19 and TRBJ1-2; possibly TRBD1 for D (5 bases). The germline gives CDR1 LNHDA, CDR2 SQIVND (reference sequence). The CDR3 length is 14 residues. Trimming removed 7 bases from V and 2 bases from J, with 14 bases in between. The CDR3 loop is CASTPSGGNYGYTF. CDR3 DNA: TGTGCCAGTACCCCTTCCGGGGGGAACTATGGCTACACCTTC.

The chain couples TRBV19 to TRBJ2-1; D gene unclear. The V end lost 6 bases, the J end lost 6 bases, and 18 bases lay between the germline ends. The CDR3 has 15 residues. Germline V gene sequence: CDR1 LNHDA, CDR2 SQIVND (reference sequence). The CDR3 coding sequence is TGTGCCAGTAGCACCCCCCGAACGGGTCTCAATGAGCAGTTCTTC. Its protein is CASSTPRTGLNEQFF. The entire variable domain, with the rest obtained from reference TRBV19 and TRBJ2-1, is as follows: DGGITQSPKYLFRKEGQNVTLSCEQNLNHDAMYWYRQDPGQGLRLIYYSQIVNDFQKGDIAEGYSVSREKKESFPLTVTSAQKNPTAFYLCASSTPRTGLNEQFFGPGTRLTVL.

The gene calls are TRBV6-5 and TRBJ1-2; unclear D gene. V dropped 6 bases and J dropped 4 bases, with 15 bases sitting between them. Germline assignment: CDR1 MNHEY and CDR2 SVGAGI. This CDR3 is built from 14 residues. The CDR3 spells CASRPLEFSYGYTF. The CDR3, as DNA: TGTGCCAGCAGACCTCTAGAGTTTTCCTATGGCTACACCTTC.

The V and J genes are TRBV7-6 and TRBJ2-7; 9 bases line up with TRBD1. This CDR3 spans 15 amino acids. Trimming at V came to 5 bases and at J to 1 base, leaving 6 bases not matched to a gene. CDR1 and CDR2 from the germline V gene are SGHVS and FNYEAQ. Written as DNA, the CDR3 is TGTGCCAGCAGCCCCCGGACAGGGGCATCCTACGAGCAGTACTTC. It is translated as CASSPRTGASYEQYF.

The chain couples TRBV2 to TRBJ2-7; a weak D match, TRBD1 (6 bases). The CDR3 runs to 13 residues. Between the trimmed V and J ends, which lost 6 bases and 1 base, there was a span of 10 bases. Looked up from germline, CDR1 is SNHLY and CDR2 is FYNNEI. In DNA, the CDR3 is TGTGCCAGCAGCCGGACAGAGTCCTACGAGCAGTACTTC. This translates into CASSRTESYEQYF.

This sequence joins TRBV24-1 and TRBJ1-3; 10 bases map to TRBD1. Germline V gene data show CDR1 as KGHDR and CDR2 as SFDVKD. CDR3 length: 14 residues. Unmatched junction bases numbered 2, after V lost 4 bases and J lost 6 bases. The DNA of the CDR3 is TGTGCCACCAGTGACGGGACAGGGGAAAACACCATATATTTT. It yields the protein CATSDGTGENTIYF.

The DNA of the CDR3 is TGTGCCAGCAGCCATACCCAGACTGGAAACACCATATATTTT. It encodes CASSHTQTGNTIYF. The V gene is TRBV3-1 (or the pseudogene TRBV3-2), the J gene TRBJ1-3; D unclear. Trimming took off 3 bases at V and 2 bases at J, with 8 bases between the two ends. There are 14 residues in the CDR3. Per germline, CDR1 LGHDT and CDR2 YNNKEL (reference sequence).

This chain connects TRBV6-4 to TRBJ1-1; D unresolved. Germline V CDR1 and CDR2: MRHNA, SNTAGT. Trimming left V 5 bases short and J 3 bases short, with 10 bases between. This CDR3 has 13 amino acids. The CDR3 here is CASSFGRDTEAFF. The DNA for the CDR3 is TGTGCCAGCAGTTTCGGGCGGGACACTGAAGCTTTCTTT.

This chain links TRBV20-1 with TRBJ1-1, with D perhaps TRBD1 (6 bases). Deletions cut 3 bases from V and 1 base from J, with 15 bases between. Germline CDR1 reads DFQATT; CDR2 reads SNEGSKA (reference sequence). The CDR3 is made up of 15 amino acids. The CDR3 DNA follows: TGCAGTGCTAGTAGGGCAGGGGCCTCGAACACTGAAGCTTTCTTT. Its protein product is CSASRAGASNTEAFF.

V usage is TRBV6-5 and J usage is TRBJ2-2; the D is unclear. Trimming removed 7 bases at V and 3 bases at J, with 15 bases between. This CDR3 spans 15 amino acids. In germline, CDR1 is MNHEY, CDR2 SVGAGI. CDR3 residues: CASIIVQMYTGELFF. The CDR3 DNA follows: TGTGCCAGCATCATAGTCCAAATGTACACCGGGGAGCTGTTTTTT.

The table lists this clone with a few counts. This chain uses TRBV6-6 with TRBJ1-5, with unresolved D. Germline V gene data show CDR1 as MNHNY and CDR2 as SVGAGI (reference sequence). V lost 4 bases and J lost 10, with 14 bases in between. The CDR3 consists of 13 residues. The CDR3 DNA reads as TGTGCCAGCAGTTTGCCAGGTCGCCCACCCCAGCATTTT. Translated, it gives CASSLPGRPPQHF.

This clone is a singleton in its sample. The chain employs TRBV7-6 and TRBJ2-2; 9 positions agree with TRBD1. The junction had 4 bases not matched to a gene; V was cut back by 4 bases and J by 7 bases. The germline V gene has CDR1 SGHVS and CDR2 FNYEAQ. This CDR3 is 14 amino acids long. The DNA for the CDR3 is TGTGCCAGCAGCTCGGACAGGGGTAACGGGGAGCTGTTTTTT. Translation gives CASSSDRGNGELFF.

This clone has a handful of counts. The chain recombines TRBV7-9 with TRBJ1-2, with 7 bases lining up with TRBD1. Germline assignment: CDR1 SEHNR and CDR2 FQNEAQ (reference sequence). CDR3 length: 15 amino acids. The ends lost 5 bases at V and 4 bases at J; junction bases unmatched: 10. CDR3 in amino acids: CASSQTGAGGYGYTF. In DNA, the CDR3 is TGTGCCAGCAGCCAAACAGGGGCCGGGGGCTATGGCTACACCTTC.

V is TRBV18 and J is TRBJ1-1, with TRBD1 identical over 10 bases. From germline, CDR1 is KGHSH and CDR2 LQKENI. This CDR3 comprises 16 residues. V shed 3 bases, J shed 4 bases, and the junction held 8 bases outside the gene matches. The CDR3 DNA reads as TGTGCCAGCTCACCTGGACAGGGGGGACGAGTCACTGAAGCTTTCTTT. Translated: CASSPGQGGRVTEAFF. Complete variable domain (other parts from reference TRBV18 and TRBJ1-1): NAGVMQNPRHLVRRRGQEARLRCSPMKGHSHVYWYRQLPEEGLKFMVYLQKENIIDESGMPKERFSAEFPKEGPSILRIQQVVRGDSAAYFCASSPGQGGRVTEAFFGQGTRLTVV.

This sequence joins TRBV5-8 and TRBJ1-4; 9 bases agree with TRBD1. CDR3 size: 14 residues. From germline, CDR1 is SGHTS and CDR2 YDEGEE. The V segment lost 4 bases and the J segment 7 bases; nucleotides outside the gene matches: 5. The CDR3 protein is CASSPGTGFEKLFF. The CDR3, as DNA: TGTGCCAGCAGCCCCGGGACAGGGTTTGAAAAACTGTTTTTT.

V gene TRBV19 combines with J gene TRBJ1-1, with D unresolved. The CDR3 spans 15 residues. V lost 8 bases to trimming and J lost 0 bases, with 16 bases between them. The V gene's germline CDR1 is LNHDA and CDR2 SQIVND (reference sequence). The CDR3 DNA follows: TGTGCCAGTCGTTCCCCCCTAACTATGAACACTGAAGCTTTCTTT. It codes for CASRSPLTMNTEAFF.

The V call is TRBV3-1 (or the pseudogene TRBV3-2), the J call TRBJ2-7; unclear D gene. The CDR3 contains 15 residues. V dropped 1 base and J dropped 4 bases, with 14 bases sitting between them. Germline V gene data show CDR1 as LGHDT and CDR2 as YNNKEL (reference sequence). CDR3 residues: CASSQVGGGRYEQYF. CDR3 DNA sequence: TGTGCCAGCAGCCAAGTTGGCGGTGGTCGGTACGAGCAGTACTTC.

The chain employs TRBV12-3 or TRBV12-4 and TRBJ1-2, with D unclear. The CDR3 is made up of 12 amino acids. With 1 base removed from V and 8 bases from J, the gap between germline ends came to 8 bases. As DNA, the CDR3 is TGTGCCAGCAGTTTAGGGCTAGAGGGCTACACCTTC. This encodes CASSLGLEGYTF.

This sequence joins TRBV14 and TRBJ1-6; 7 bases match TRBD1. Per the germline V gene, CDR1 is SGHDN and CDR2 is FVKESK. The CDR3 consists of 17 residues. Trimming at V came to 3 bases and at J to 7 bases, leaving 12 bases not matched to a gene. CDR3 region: CASSQNPLRGQNSPLHF. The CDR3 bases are TGTGCCAGCAGCCAGAATCCCCTGCGGGGACAGAATTCACCCCTCCACTTT.

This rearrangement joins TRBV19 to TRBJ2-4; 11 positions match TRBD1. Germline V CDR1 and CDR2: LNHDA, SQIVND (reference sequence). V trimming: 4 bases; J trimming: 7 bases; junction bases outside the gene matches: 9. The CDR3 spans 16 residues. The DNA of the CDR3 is TGTGCCAGTAGTAGAGGGACAGGGGGTTTATGGAACATTCAGTACTTC. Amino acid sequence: CASSRGTGGLWNIQYF.